A single T cell receptor (beta chain) is shown here with its context. Its antigen remains unknown. This entry is derived from a study of T cell repertoires in cytomegalovirus infection. The study, taken as a whole, reports: Summed public TCR beta family frequency identified CMV carriers bearing the relevant HLA. Dominant in the ex vivo response were TCR beta clonotypes restricted by HLA-C and specific for CMV.

The germline V gene encodes CDR1 SNHLY and CDR2 FYNNEI. The CDR3 runs to 13 residues. V was pared by 10 bases and J by 0 bases, with 11 bases between. TCRdb redid the calling of the reads with MiXCR, one entry per CDR3 protein. The table includes 200,000 to 300,000 distinct CDR3 sequences, approximately 10% detected once. V gene TRBV2 combines with J gene TRBJ2-3; weak D call: TRBD2 (5 bases). The material sequenced was PBMCs. The clonotype was recovered from a human donor in good health (CMV status not recorded). Some clones in this sample may be carry-over from other donors' samples. The CDR3 sequence is CAILWTSTDTQYF. CDR3 sequence (DNA): TGTGCCATCCTATGGACTAGCACAGATACGCAGTATTTT.